Reported below is one TCR beta chain. One end of the junction varies from germline; a read error may be responsible. The data stem from a study of blood T cell repertoires in COVID-19. Overall study context: Spain, Italy and the United States supplied samples that represented acute and convalescent COVID-19.

Germline assignment: CDR1 LGHNA and CDR2 YNFKEQ. The CDR3 runs to 14 residues. Per the original methods: How many nucleated cells were present was estimated from reference gene primer amplification. The data were produced by immunoSEQ multiplex PCR, yet TCRdb's version contains in-frame clones alone and is incomplete. The V and J calls and clone size were taken over from that table, and D and trimming were inferred from the DNA. The data contain about 140,000 clones, approximately 80% of them singletons. The study recruited people aged about 18 to 89 years across about two dozen US areas. Those designated as exposed participants met a COVID-19 case within 2 weeks before study entry.

Sequencing was performed on PBMCs or T cells enriched from blood (not recorded which). This rearrangement joins TRBV4-2 to TRBJ2-3; possibly TRBD1 for D (6 bases). This sequence originates from a woman in her late teens or twenties who had been exposed to COVID-19. As DNA, the CDR3 is TGTGCCAGCAGCCACGCTACGGGCCGAGACAGGACCCATTTT. Amino acids: CASSHATGRDRTHF.